The 32 T cell receptor beta chains below all came from one sample that was sequenced in a study of chemoradiotherapy in HPV16-positive cancers. This table comes from immunoSEQ multiplex PCR, and its TCRdb copy is limited to in-frame clones, with some not included. The repertoire has about 8,900 clones, about nine tenths of them found once; the top ten carry more than 9%. The starting material was blood, obtained from a patient who underwent chemoradiotherapy. The receptors shown here come from a human donor with HPV-associated anogenital cancer.

This chain joins TRBV7-6 and TRBJ2-3; 10 bases match TRBD2. The CDR3 runs 16 residues. Germline assignment: CDR1 SGHVS and CDR2 FNYEAQ. Trimming at V came to 3 bases and at J to 3 bases, leaving 6 bases not matched to a gene. The CDR3 region is CASSFRSGGATDTQYF. CDR3 coding DNA: TGTGCCAGCAGCTTTAGGAGCGGGGGGGCAACAGATACGCAGTATTTT.

This chain connects TRBV2 to TRBJ2-4, with 7 bases identical to TRBD2. Germline CDR1 is SNHLY and CDR2 is FYNNEI. V lost 3 bases, J lost 5 bases, and 4 bases stayed unmatched. The length of the CDR3 is 14 residues. CDR3 DNA: TGTGCCAGCAGTGAGGCGGGGGTCCAAAACATTCAGTACTTC. Translated: CASSEAGVQNIQYF.

The rearrangement uses TRBV19 and TRBJ1-2; 10 positions agree with TRBD1. The germline V gene encodes CDR1 LNHDA and CDR2 SQIVND (reference sequence). The CDR3 spans 14 residues. Trimming removed 6 bases from V and 4 bases from J; junction bases left unmatched: 5. CDR3 protein: CASRVGTGVYGYTF. The DNA for the CDR3 is TGTGCCAGTAGAGTCGGGACAGGGGTCTATGGCTACACCTTC.

V and J are TRBV30 and TRBJ1-6; D gene ambiguous. V shed 0 bases and J shed 7 bases, with 7 bases lying between them. This CDR3 comprises 13 residues. Per germline, CDR1 GTSNPN and CDR2 SVGIG (reference sequence). CDR3 coding DNA: TGTGCCTGGAGTGTACGTGAGAATTCACCCCTCCACTTT. Protein product: CAWSVRENSPLHF.

The rearrangement uses TRBV6-5 and TRBJ2-2; 7 bases are shared with TRBD1. Trimming took 6 bases from V and 2 from J; bases not matched to a gene: 6. This CDR3 is 15 amino acids long. The germline V gene has CDR1 MNHEY and CDR2 SVGAGI. Here the CDR3 reads CASRQGQTNTGELFF. The CDR3 DNA reads TGTGCCAGCAGGCAGGGACAGACCAACACCGGGGAGCTGTTTTTT.

This chain links TRBV11-3 with TRBJ2-7; a possible D gene is TRBD1 (5 bases). This CDR3 is built from 13 residues. V was cut by 1 base and J by 7 bases, with 11 bases left in between. Germline V gives CDR1 SGHNT, CDR2 YENEEA. The CDR3 sequence: CASSLGPGREQYF. CDR3 in DNA: TGTGCCAGCAGCTTAGGCCCAGGGCGGGAGCAGTACTTC.

In its sample, this clone was seen once. V gene TRBV18 combines with J gene TRBJ2-5; D gene ambiguous. V shed 5 bases and J shed 0 bases, with 7 bases lying between them. CDR3 length: 13 residues. Germline V gene lookup returns CDR1 KGHSH and CDR2 LQKENI. DNA of the CDR3: TGTGCCAGCTCATTAGACTACCAAGAGACCCAGTACTTC. Its translation is CASSLDYQETQYF.

The chain combines TRBV4-1 with TRBJ2-7; 7 bases agree with TRBD1. The CDR3 has 15 amino acids. The germline V gene has CDR1 MGHRA and CDR2 YSYEKL. V trimming: 0 bases; J trimming: 3 bases; junction bases outside the gene matches: 5. CDR3 amino acids: CASSQDGDSNYEQYF. For the CDR3, the DNA is TGCGCCAGCAGCCAAGATGGGGACAGTAACTACGAGCAGTACTTC.

This chain uses TRBV7-9 with TRBJ1-1, with unresolved D. The germline V gene has CDR1 SEHNR and CDR2 FQNEAQ (reference sequence). The CDR3 extends over 14 amino acids. V shed 1 base and J shed 1 base, with 7 bases lying between them. Here the CDR3 reads CASSLVVGNTEAFF. The CDR3 DNA follows: TGTGCCAGCAGCTTAGTTGTAGGGAACACTGAAGCTTTCTTT. The full variable domain, rest sourced from reference TRBV7-9 and TRBJ1-1, is DTGVSQNPRHKITKRGQNVTFRCDPISEHNRLYWYRQTLGQGPEFLTYFQNEAQLEKSRLLSDRFSAERPKGSFSTLEIQRTEQGDSAMYLCASSLVVGNTEAFFGQGTRLTVV.

The V call is TRBV9, the J call TRBJ2-1; perhaps D is TRBD1 or TRBD2 (5 bases each). Germline-derived CDR1 and CDR2 are SGDLS and YYNGEE. Between the trimmed V and J ends, which lost 1 base and 0 bases, there was a span of 8 bases. The CDR3 has 15 amino acids. This CDR3 is CASSVSRGSYNEQFF. The CDR3 DNA follows: TGTGCCAGCAGCGTATCGAGGGGCTCCTACAATGAGCAGTTCTTC.

J is TRBJ1-1 and V is TRBV7-2, with D possibly being TRBD1 (5 bases). This CDR3 is 14 amino acids long. Germline loops: CDR1 SGHTA, CDR2 FQGNSA. V was cut by 1 base and J by 4 bases, with 10 bases left in between. The CDR3 reads CASSLGRGSTEAFF. The CDR3 DNA sequence: TGTGCCAGCAGCTTAGGACGGGGGAGCACTGAAGCTTTCTTT.

The CDR3 coding sequence is TGCGCCAGCAGCCAAGCACCCTCCGGGACAGGGGGCGAAAAACTGTTTTTT. It translates to CASSQAPSGTGGEKLFF. The chain recombines TRBV4-3 with TRBJ1-4; 12 nucleotides match TRBD1. Per the germline V gene, CDR1 is LGHNA and CDR2 is YSLEER. J gave up 8 bases and V 1 base, and 8 bases lay outside the gene matches. CDR3 length: 17 amino acids.

V is TRBV20-1 and J is TRBJ2-5; no definite D call. V was trimmed by 3 bases and J by 5 bases, leaving 7 bases between them. Germline V gives CDR1 DFQATT, CDR2 SNEGSKA (reference sequence). The CDR3 is 11 residues long. The CDR3 DNA is TGCAGTGCTAGTATGTATGAGACCCAGTACTTC. Translated, it gives CSASMYETQYF.

The chain has TRBV14 and TRBJ2-5, with a possible D match to TRBD2 (6 bases). Germline V gene data show CDR1 as SGHDN and CDR2 as FVKESK. This CDR3 has 13 amino acids. V lost 4 bases and J lost 7, with 13 bases in between. CDR3 DNA: TGTGCCAGCAGCCCTAGACTAGAAGGGACCCAGTACTTC. This translates into CASSPRLEGTQYF.

The chain links TRBV19 to TRBJ2-3, with 7 bases lining up with TRBD1. This CDR3 is built from 15 residues. Germline values: CDR1 LNHDA, CDR2 SQIVND (reference sequence). J was trimmed by 2 bases and V by 2 bases; bases with no gene match: 4. The CDR3 region has the DNA TGTGCCAGTAGTATACAGGGGGTACACACAGATACGCAGTATTTT. Residues: CASSIQGVHTDTQYF.

The CDR3 sequence is CASSEEEMSNQPQHF. CDR3 DNA sequence: TGTGCCAGCAGTGAGGAAGAGATGAGCAATCAGCCCCAGCATTTT. This chain joins TRBV2 and TRBJ1-5; D not certain. The germline V and J ends were trimmed by 3 bases and 1 base, with 10 bases remaining between them. CDR1 and CDR2 (germline): SNHLY, FYNNEI. This CDR3 region has 15 residues.

The chain uses TRBV5-1 and TRBJ2-7, with D perhaps being TRBD1 or TRBD2 (5 bases each). The germline CDR1 and CDR2 sequences are SGHRS and YFSETQ. The CDR3 sequence is 16 residues long. The V and J ends lost 1 base and 0 bases respectively, with 14 bases between them. The CDR3 DNA sequence: TGCGCCAGCAGCTTGAGATTTGAGGGGAGCTCCTACGAGCAGTACTTC. Translated, it gives CASSLRFEGSSYEQYF. Based on the CDR3 plus reference TRBV5-1 and TRBJ2-7, the full variable domain is KAGVTQTPRYLIKTRGQQVTLSCSPISGHRSVSWYQQTPGQGLQFLFEYFSETQRNKGNFPGRFSGRQFSNSRSEMNVSTLELGDSALYLCASSLRFEGSSYEQYFGPGTRLTVT.

V gene TRBV19 combines with J gene TRBJ1-3, with a weak D call TRBD1 (5 bases). CDR1 is LNHDA, CDR2 SQIVND, per germline (reference sequence). The V and J ends lost 10 bases and 0 bases respectively, with 19 bases between them. CDR3 length: 16 amino acids. The CDR3 protein is CATRLARGSSGNTIYF. The CDR3 region has the DNA TGTGCCACGAGACTGGCCCGGGGCTCCTCTGGAAACACCATATATTTT.

The genes are TRBV29-1 and TRBJ2-2; D call uncertain. CDR3 length equals 11 residues. Germline CDR1 is SQVTM and CDR2 is ANQGSEA. The germline V and J ends were trimmed by 4 bases and 4 bases, with 4 bases remaining between them. As DNA, the CDR3 is TGCAGCGTTGTGGCCACCGGGGAGCTGTTTTTT. Amino acids: CSVVATGELFF.

This chain links TRBV6-6 with TRBJ1-2; perhaps TRBD1 as D (6 bases). CDR3 length: 14 amino acids. V lost 6 bases and J lost 7, with 18 bases in between. The V gene's germline CDR1 is MNHNY and CDR2 SVGAGI (reference sequence). This CDR3 reads CASSLDSGPSGYTF. CDR3 in DNA: TGTGCCAGCAGCCTGGACAGTGGTCCCTCTGGCTACACCTTC.

V gene TRBV28 combines with J gene TRBJ1-1; no definite D call. The CDR3 totals 11 residues. Per germline, CDR1 MDHEN and CDR2 SYDVKM. Trimming pared 5 bases from V and 5 bases from J, leaving 6 bases between. The DNA of the CDR3 is TGTGCCAGCAGTGTAGGAACTGAAGCTTTCTTT. This encodes CASSVGTEAFF.

The V gene is TRBV5-1, the J gene TRBJ2-5; TRBD2 matches 8 bases. The germline CDR1 and CDR2 sequences are SGHRS and YFSETQ. After removal of 0 bases from V and 2 bases from J, the junction contained 0 bases not matched to a gene. The CDR3 is 14 amino acids. The CDR3 loop is CASSLAGGQETQYF. In nucleotides, the CDR3 is TGCGCCAGCAGCTTGGCGGGGGGGCAAGAGACCCAGTACTTC.

This rearrangement joins TRBV5-1 to TRBJ1-4; no firm D call. The V gene's germline CDR1 is SGHRS and CDR2 YFSETQ. V dropped 6 bases and J dropped 7 bases, with 13 bases sitting between them. The CDR3 runs 13 residues. CDR3 coding DNA: TGCGCCAGCACGACTCAAGGTGGTGAAAAACTGTTTTTT. Its protein product is CASTTQGGEKLFF.

The V gene is TRBV9, the J gene TRBJ2-3, with D possibly TRBD2 on 7 matching bases. Trimming took 3 bases from V and 0 from J, leaving 14 bases between them. Per germline, CDR1 SGDLS and CDR2 YYNGEE. The CDR3 runs 16 residues. The CDR3 region has the DNA TGTGCCAGCAGCGCCCGCGGGGGCTCTAGCACAGATACGCAGTATTTT. This sequence encodes CASSARGGSSTDTQYF.

The rearrangement uses TRBV29-1 and TRBJ2-1; 12 bases fit TRBD1. Germline V gene sequence: CDR1 SQVTM, CDR2 ANQGSEA. This CDR3 is built from 15 residues. V trimming: 4 bases; J trimming: 7 bases; junction bases outside the gene matches: 8. CDR3 loop: CSVGGTGGGSNEQFF. In nucleotides, the CDR3 is TGCAGCGTTGGAGGGACAGGGGGCGGGTCGAATGAGCAGTTCTTC.

This clone was seen a single time. This sequence joins TRBV5-5 and TRBJ1-2, with a weak D call TRBD1 (6 bases). This CDR3 contains 15 residues. With 2 bases removed from V and 8 bases from J, the gap between germline ends came to 19 bases. Germline loops: CDR1 SGHKS, CDR2 YYEKEE (reference sequence). CDR3 amino acids: CASSLYRSGAGGYTF. For the CDR3, the DNA is TGTGCCAGCAGCTTATACCGCTCAGGGGCGGGGGGCTACACCTTC.

The gene calls are TRBV19 and TRBJ1-1; TRBD1 is a possible D gene (5 bases). V lost 3 bases, J lost 5 bases, and 13 bases lay in between. This CDR3 has 14 residues. The germline V gene encodes CDR1 LNHDA and CDR2 SQIVND (reference sequence). The CDR3 sequence: CASSMNHRLTEAFF. DNA of the CDR3: TGTGCCAGTAGTATGAATCACAGGTTAACTGAAGCTTTCTTT.

The V call is TRBV4-1, the J call TRBJ2-5; 10 bases match TRBD2. This CDR3 region has 15 residues. Germline V gene sequence: CDR1 MGHRA, CDR2 YSYEKL. Trimming took 4 bases from V and 1 from J; bases not matched to a gene: 3. CDR3 sequence reads: CASSPTSGAQETQYF. The CDR3, as DNA: TGCGCCAGCAGCCCAACTAGCGGGGCCCAAGAGACCCAGTACTTC.

V and J are TRBV18 and TRBJ1-1; the D gene is possibly TRBD1 (6 bases). The CDR3 spans 13 residues. Germline V CDR1 and CDR2: KGHSH, LQKENI. Trimming left V 8 bases short and J 1 base short, with 11 bases between. The CDR3 is CASLGQQNTEAFF. The CDR3 region has the DNA TGTGCCAGCCTTGGACAGCAGAACACTGAAGCTTTCTTT.

The chain combines TRBV4-1 with TRBJ1-2, with D unresolved. Germline CDR1 MGHRA, CDR2 YSYEKL. Deletions cut 7 bases from V and 6 bases from J, with 12 bases between. The CDR3 has 12 amino acids. Written as DNA, the CDR3 is TGCGCCAGCAAAGCGTTCGGGAATGGCTACACCTTC. Protein product: CASKAFGNGYTF.

The V call is TRBV15, the J call TRBJ1-3; tentatively, D is TRBD1 (5 bases). V shed 3 bases and J shed 0 bases, with 12 bases lying between them. The CDR3 runs to 16 residues. CDR1 is LNHNV, CDR2 YYDKDF, per germline (reference sequence). CDR3 DNA sequence: TGTGCCACCAGCAGGAAGGGACCGTTCTCTGGAAACACCATATATTTT. This encodes CATSRKGPFSGNTIYF.

J is TRBJ2-3 and V is TRBV9, with 8 bases identical to TRBD2. Germline V gene data show CDR1 as SGDLS and CDR2 as YYNGEE. Unmatched junction bases numbered 6, after V lost 5 bases and J lost 4 bases. The CDR3 spans 14 residues. The CDR3 DNA is TGTGCCAGCAGTGCGGGGGGAGGGCCAGATACGCAGTATTTT. Translated: CASSAGGGPDTQYF.